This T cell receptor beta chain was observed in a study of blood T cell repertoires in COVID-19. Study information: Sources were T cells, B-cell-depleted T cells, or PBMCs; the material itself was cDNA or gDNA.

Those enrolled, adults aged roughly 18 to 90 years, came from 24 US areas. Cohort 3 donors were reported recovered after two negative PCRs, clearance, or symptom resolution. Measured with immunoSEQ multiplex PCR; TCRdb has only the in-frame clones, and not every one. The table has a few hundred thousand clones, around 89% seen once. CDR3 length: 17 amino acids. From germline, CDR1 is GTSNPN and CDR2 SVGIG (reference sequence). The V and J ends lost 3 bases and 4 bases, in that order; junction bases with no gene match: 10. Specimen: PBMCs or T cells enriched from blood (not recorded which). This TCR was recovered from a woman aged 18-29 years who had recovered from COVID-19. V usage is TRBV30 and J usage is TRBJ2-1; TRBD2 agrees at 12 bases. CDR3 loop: CAWSVRTSGAQYNEQFF. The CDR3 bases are TGTGCCTGGAGCGTACGGACTAGCGGGGCGCAATACAATGAGCAGTTCTTC.